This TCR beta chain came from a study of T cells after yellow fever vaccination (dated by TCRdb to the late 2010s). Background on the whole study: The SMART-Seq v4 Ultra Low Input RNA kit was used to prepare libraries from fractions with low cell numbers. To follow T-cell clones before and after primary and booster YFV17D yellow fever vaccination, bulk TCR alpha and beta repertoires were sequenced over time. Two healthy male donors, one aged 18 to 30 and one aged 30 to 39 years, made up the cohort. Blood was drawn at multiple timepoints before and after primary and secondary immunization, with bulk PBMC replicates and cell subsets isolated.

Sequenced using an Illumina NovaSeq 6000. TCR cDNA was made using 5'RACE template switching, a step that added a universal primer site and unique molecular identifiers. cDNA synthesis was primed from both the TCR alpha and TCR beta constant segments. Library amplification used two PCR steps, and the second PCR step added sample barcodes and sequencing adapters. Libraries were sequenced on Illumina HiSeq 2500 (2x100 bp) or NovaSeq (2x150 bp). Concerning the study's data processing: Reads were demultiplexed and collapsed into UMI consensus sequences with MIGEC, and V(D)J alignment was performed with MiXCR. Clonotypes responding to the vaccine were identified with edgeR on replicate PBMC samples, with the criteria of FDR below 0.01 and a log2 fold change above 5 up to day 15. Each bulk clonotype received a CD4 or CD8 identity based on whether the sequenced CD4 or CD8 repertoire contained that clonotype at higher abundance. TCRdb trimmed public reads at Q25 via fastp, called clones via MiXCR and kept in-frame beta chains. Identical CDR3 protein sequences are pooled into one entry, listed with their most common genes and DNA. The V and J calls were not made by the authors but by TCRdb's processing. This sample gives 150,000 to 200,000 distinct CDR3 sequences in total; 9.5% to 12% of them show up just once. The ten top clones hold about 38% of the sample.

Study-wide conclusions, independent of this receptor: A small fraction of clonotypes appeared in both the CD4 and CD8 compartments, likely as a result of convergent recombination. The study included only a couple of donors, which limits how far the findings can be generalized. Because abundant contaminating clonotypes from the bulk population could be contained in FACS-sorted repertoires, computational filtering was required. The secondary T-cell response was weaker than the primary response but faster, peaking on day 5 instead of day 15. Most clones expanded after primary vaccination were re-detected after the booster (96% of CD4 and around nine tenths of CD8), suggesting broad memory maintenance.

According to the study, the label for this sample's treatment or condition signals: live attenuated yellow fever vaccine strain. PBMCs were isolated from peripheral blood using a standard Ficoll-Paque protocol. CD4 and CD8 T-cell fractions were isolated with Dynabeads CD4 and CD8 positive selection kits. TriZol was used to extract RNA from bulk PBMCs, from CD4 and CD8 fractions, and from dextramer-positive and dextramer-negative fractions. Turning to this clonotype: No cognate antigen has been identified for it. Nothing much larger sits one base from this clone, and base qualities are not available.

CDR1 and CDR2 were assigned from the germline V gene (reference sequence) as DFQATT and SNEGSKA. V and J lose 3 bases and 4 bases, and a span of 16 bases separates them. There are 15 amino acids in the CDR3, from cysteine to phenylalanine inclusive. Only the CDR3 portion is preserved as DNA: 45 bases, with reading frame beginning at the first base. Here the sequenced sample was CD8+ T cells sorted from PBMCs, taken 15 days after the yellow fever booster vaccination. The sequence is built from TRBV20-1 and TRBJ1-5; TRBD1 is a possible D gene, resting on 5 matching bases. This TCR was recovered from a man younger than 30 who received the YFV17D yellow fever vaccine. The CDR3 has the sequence CSARGPDTINQPQHF. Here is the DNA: TGCAGTGCTAGGGGACCTGACACTATTAATCAGCCCCAGCATTTT.